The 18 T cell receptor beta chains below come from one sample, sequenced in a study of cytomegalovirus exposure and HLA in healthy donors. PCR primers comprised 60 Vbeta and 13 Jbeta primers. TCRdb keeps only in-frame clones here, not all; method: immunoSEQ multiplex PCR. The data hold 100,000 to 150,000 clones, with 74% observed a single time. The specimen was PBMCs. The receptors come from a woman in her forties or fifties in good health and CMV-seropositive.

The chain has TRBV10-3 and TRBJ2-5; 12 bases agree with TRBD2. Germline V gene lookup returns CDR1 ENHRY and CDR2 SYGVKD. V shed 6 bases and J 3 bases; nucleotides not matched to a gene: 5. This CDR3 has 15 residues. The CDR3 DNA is TGTGCCATCAGCCCGGGACTAGCGGGTAAAGAGACCCAGTACTTC. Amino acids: CAISPGLAGKETQYF.

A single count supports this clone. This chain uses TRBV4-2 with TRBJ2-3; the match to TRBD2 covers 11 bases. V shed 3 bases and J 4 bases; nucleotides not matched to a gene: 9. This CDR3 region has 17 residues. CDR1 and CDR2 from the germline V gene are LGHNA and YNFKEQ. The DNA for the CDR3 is TGTGCCAGCAGCCATGTGACTAGCGGGGTGTTGGCAGATACGCAGTATTTT. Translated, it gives CASSHVTSGVLADTQYF.

DNA for the CDR3: TGTGCCAGCAGCAGCTGGACAGGGATAAACACCGGGGAGCTGTTTTTT. Translating gives CASSSWTGINTGELFF. The V and J genes are TRBV7-9 and TRBJ2-2, with 8 nucleotides matching TRBD1. Germline lookup yields CDR1 SEHNR and CDR2 FQNEAQ (reference sequence). V shed 5 bases and J 2 bases; nucleotides not matched to a gene: 7. The CDR3 sequence is 16 residues long.

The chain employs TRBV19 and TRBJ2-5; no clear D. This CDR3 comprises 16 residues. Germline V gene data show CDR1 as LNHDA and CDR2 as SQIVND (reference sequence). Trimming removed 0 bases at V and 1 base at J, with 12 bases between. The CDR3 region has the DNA TGTGCCAGTAGTATAGATGAGTCCCGTTTCCAAGAGACCCAGTACTTC. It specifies CASSIDESRFQETQYF. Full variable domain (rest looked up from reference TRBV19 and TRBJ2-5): DGGITQSPKYLFRKEGQNVTLSCEQNLNHDAMYWYRQDPGQGLRLIYYSQIVNDFQKGDIAEGYSVSREKKESFPLTVTSAQKNPTAFYLCASSIDESRFQETQYFGPGTRLLVL.

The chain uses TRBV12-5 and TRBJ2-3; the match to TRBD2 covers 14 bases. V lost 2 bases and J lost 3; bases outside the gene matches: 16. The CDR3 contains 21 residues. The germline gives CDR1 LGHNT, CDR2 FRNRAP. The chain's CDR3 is CASGLHTWTSGGRLATDTQYF. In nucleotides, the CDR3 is TGTGCTAGTGGTTTGCATACGTGGACTAGCGGGGGGAGATTAGCTACAGATACGCAGTATTTT.

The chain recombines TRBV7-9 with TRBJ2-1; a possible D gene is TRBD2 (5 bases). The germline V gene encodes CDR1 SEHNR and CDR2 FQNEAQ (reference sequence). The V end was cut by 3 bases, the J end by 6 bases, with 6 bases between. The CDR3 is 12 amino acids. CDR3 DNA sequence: TGTGCCAGCAGCTTTGCGGGCAATGAGCAGTTCTTC. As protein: CASSFAGNEQFF.

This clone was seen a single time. This CDR3 is CASSFQGSNQPQHF. CDR3 DNA sequence: TGTGCCAGCAGTTTTCAGGGTAGCAATCAGCCCCAGCATTTT. The chain is built from TRBV6-6 and TRBJ1-5; maybe TRBD1 (5 bases). This CDR3 spans 14 amino acids. Germline values: CDR1 MNHNY, CDR2 SVGAGI (reference sequence). V shed 4 bases and J shed 0 bases, with 7 bases lying between them.

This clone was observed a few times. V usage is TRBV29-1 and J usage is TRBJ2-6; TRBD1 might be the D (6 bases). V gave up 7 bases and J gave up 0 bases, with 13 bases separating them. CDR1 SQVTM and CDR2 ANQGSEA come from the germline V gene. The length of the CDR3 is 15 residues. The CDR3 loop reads CSAGQSYSGANVLTF. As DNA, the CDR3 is TGCAGCGCCGGACAGTCATACTCTGGGGCCAACGTCCTGACTTTC.

CDR3 loop: CASSGIAGVEQFF. CDR3 nucleotide sequence: TGTGCCAGCAGTGGGATAGCGGGGGTCGAGCAGTTCTTC. The rearrangement uses TRBV2 and TRBJ2-1, with 9 nucleotides matching TRBD2. Germline CDR1 SNHLY, CDR2 FYNNEI. The V gene end was trimmed by 4 bases and the J gene end by 10 bases; junction bases not matched to a gene: 5. The CDR3 covers 13 residues. Based on the CDR3 plus reference TRBV2 and TRBJ2-1, the full variable domain is EPEVTQTPSHQVTQMGQEVILRCVPISNHLYFYWYRQILGQKVEFLVSFYNNEISEKSEIFDDQFSVERPDGSNFTLKIRSTKLEDSAMYFCASSGIAGVEQFFGPGTRLTVL.

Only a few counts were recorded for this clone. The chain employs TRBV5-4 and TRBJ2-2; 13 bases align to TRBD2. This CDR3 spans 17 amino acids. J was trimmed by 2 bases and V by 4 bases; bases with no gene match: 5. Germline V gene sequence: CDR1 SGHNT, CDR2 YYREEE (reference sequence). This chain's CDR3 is CASSPGLAGPNTGELFF. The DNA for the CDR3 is TGTGCCAGCAGCCCGGGACTAGCGGGGCCAAACACCGGGGAGCTGTTTTTT.

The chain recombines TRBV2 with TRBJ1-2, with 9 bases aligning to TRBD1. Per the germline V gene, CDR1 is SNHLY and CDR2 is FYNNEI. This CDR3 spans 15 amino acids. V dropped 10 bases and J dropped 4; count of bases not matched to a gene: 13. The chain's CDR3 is CAMGNTGGGGYGYTF. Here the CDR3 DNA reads TGTGCCATGGGGAATACAGGGGGCGGAGGCTATGGCTACACCTTC.

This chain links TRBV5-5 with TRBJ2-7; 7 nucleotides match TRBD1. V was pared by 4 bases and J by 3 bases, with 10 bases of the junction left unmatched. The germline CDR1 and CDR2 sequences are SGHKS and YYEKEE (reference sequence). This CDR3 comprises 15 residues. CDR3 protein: CASSPRQGRLYEQYF. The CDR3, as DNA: TGTGCCAGCAGCCCACGACAGGGTCGGCTCTACGAGCAGTACTTC.

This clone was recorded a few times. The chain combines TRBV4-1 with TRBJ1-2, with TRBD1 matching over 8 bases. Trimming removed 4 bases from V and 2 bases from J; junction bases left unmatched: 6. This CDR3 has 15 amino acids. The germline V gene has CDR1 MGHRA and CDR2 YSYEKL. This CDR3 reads CASSPQQGANYGYTF. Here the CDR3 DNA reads TGCGCCAGCAGCCCCCAGCAGGGGGCGAACTATGGCTACACCTTC.

The CDR3 here is CASSDEGLNTGELFF. In DNA form, the CDR3 reads TGTGCCAGCAGTGACGAGGGACTGAACACCGGGGAGCTGTTTTTT. The gene calls are TRBV6-1 and TRBJ2-2, with TRBD2 as a possible D gene (6 bases). This CDR3 has 15 residues. Germline CDR1 is MNHNS and CDR2 is SASEGT. Trimming stripped 3 bases from V and 1 base from J, with 9 bases between.

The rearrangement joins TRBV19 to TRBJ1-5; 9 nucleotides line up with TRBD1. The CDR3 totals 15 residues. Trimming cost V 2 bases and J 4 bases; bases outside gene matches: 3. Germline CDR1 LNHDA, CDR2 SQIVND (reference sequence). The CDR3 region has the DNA TGTGCCAGTAGTATACATGGGACAGGGAATCAGCCCCAGCATTTT. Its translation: CASSIHGTGNQPQHF.

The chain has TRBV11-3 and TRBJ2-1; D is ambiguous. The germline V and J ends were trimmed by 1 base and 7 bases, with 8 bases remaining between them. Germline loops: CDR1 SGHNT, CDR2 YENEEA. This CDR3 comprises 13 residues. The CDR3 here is CASSLGQRNEQFF. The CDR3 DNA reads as TGTGCCAGCAGCTTAGGGCAACGAAATGAGCAGTTCTTC.

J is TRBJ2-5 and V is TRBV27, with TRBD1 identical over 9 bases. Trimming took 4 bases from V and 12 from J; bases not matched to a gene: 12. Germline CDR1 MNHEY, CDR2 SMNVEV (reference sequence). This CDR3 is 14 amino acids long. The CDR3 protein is CASSSGQGVGTEYF. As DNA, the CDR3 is TGTGCCAGCAGTTCGGGACAGGGCGTGGGGACGGAGTACTTC.

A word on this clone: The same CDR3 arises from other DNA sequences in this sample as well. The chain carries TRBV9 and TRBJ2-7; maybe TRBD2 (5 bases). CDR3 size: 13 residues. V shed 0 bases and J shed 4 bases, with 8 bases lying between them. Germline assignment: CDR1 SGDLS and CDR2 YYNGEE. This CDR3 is CASSVVPGYEQYF. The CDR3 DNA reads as TGTGCCAGCAGCGTAGTTCCGGGGTACGAGCAGTACTTC.